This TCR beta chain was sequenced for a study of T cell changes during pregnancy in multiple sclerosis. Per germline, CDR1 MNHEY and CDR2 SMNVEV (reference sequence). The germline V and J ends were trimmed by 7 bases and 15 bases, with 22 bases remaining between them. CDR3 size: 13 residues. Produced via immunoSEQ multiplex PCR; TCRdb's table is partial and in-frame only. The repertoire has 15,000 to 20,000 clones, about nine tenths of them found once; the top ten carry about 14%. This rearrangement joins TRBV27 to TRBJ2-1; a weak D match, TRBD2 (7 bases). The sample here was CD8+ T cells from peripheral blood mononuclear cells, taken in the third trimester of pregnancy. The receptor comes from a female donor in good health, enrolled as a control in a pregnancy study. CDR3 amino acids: CASTAGAPPHWFF. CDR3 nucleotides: TGTGCCAGCACGGCGGGGGCCCCCCCCCACTGGTTCTTC.